Following are 26 T cell receptor beta chains from one sample sequenced in a study of blood T cells in healthy people across ages. Then a second PCR, running roughly 7 to 11 cycles, was carried out with a sample-barcoded 5' primer and a J-beta primer mix. TCRdb analysed the 5' RACE reads with MiXCR anew, one entry per CDR3 protein. In the table there are approximately 400,000 distinct CDR3 sequences, more than 45% of which are singletons. The sequenced sample was blood. These receptors were collected from a man aged 55 to 69 in good health.

The rearrangement uses TRBV7-4 and TRBJ2-7; TRBD1 might be the D (5 bases). CDR1 and CDR2 (germline): SGHVT, SQSDAQ. The V and J ends lost 2 bases and 12 bases respectively, with 26 bases between them. The length of the CDR3 is 16 residues. The DNA of the CDR3 is TGTGCCAGCAGCTTATCCCGCAGGGATTGCTCCCCTAGGATGTACTTC. Protein product: CASSLSRRDCSPRMYF. Full variable domain (outside the CDR3, taken from reference TRBV7-4 and TRBJ2-7): GAGVSQSPRYKVAKRGRDVALRCDSISGHVTLYWYRQTLGQGSEVLTYSQSDAQRDKSGRPSGRFSAERPERSVSTLKIQRTEQGDSAVYLCASSLSRRDCSPRMYFGPGTRLTVT.

The rearrangement joins TRBV13 to TRBJ2-1; TRBD2 matches 9 bases. The better agreement between TRBJ2-7 and the DNA end casts doubt on the J call. Germline V gene sequence: CDR1 PRHDT, CDR2 FYEKMQ (reference sequence). There are 14 residues in the CDR3. In DNA, the CDR3 is TGTGCCACCTGGGGCGGGAGGGCCCGTAATGAGCAGTACTTC. It translates to CATWGGRARNEQYF.

The V call is TRBV10-2, the J call TRBJ2-1; D is possibly TRBD1 or TRBD2 (5 bases each). V was clipped by 8 bases and J by 7 bases, with 21 bases between them. The CDR3 totals 15 residues. Germline CDR1 is WSHSY and CDR2 is SAAADI. The CDR3 DNA sequence: TGCGCCAGCGGGGGAAAGCGACCTCTGGGGAATGAGCAGTTCTTC. Its protein is CASGGKRPLGNEQFF.

The rearrangement joins TRBV5-6 to TRBJ2-5, with D possibly TRBD2 on 5 matching bases. There are 13 residues in the CDR3. Germline V gives CDR1 SGHDT, CDR2 YYEEEE. Trimming took off 2 bases at V and 7 bases at J, with 12 bases between the two ends. CDR3 bases: TGTGCCAGCAGCTTACTCGGGAAAGGGACCCAGTACTTC. Protein product: CASSLLGKGTQYF.

In regard to this clonotype: A much larger clone differs from this one at a single base, so this may be a read error. This chain links TRBV28 with TRBJ2-2; D possibly corresponds to TRBD1 (6 bases). Germline V gene lookup returns CDR1 MDHEN and CDR2 SYDVKM. The CDR3 is 16 amino acids. The CDR3 coding sequence is TGTGCCGGCAGTGGGGGCGTCTGGGGGAACACCGGGGAGCTGTTTTTT. Translation gives CAGSGGVWGNTGELFF.

This clonotype was seen at least ten times. The CDR3 DNA reads as TGTGCCAGCAGCACCAGGACAGATGGAGCTTTCTTT. Amino acid sequence: CASSTRTDGAFF. The chain recombines TRBV5-6 with TRBJ1-1; TRBD1 might be the D (6 bases). V lost 4 bases to trimming and J lost 10 bases, with 14 bases between them. The CDR3 totals 12 residues. Looked up from germline, CDR1 is SGHDT and CDR2 is YYEEEE.

As to this clonotype: One end of the junction fails to match germline, which may point to a read error. The V and J genes are TRBV30 and TRBJ2-3, with D maybe TRBD1 (5 bases). CDR3 length: 14 residues. Germline V gene lookup returns CDR1 GTSNPN and CDR2 SVGIG (reference sequence). The CDR3: CAWSVGARTDKQYF. The CDR3 nucleotides read TGTGCCTGGAGTGTAGGGGCCCGCACAGATAAGCAGTATTTT.

The chain recombines TRBV20-1 with TRBJ2-7, with TRBD2 matching over 14 bases. V shed 5 bases, J shed 7 bases, and the junction held 7 bases outside the gene matches. The germline gives CDR1 DFQATT, CDR2 SNEGSKA (reference sequence). CDR3 length equals 14 residues. This CDR3 is CSAQRLAGGREQYF. The CDR3 DNA follows: TGCAGTGCTCAAAGACTAGCGGGGGGGCGGGAGCAGTACTTC.

As concerns this clonotype: This may arise from a read error, as a much more abundant clone is one base away. V gene TRBV4-3 combines with J gene TRBJ2-1; a weak D match, TRBD2 (5 bases). Trimming took 8 bases from V and 7 from J, leaving 9 bases between them. Germline CDR1 reads LGHNA; CDR2 reads YSLEER. This CDR3 region has 11 residues. This chain's CDR3 is CASGLENEQFF. As DNA, the CDR3 is TGCGCCAGCGGACTGGAGAATGAGCAGTTCTTC.

The rearrangement links TRBV7-2 to TRBJ1-2, with 11 bases that match TRBD1. Germline CDR1 reads SGHTA; CDR2 reads FQGNSA. J was trimmed by 4 bases and V by 6 bases; bases with no gene match: 4. This CDR3 is 14 amino acids long. The CDR3 nucleotides are TGTGCCAGCAGAGAGGGACAGGGGGGCTATGGCTACACCTTC. Its protein product is CASREGQGGYGYTF.

This clonotype was counted a single time. The J gene is TRBJ1-2, the V gene TRBV6-1; 10 nucleotides align to TRBD1. The junction had 6 bases not matched to a gene; V was cut back by 2 bases and J by 6 bases. Germline values: CDR1 MNHNS, CDR2 SASEGT. The CDR3 loop spans 15 amino acids. CDR3 region: CASSEHRTGGDGYTF. CDR3 nucleotides: TGTGCCAGCAGTGAACATAGGACAGGGGGGGATGGCTACACCTTC.

The chain employs TRBV9 and TRBJ2-3, with a tentative D call TRBD2 (6 bases). The CDR3 length is 16 residues. In germline, CDR1 is SGDLS, CDR2 YYNGEE. The V and J ends lost 0 bases and 3 bases respectively, with 14 bases between them. CDR3 residues: CASSVAVPGVTDTQYF. CDR3 bases: TGTGCCAGCAGCGTAGCGGTGCCGGGAGTTACAGATACGCAGTATTTT.

At least ten counts were recorded for this clonotype. The J gene is TRBJ2-6, the V gene TRBV12-3 or TRBV12-4; TRBD1 might be the D (6 bases). The ends were cut back, 5 bases at V and 0 bases at J, with 23 bases in the middle. The CDR3 is 20 residues long. The CDR3 here is CASSPRQAGHLISGANVLTF. The DNA of the CDR3 is TGTGCCAGCAGTCCCCGACAGGCCGGTCATCTCATCTCTGGGGCCAACGTCCTGACTTTC.

The CDR3 loop is CSAWNRDSSSYEQYF. The DNA for the CDR3 is TGCAGTGCTTGGAACCGGGACAGTAGCTCCTACGAGCAGTACTTC. The chain couples TRBV20-1 to TRBJ2-7, with 7 nucleotides matching TRBD1. The CDR3 is made up of 15 amino acids. V was pared by 5 bases and J by 0 bases, with 10 bases of the junction left unmatched. Germline loops: CDR1 DFQATT, CDR2 SNEGSKA (reference sequence).

The gene calls are TRBV3-1 and TRBJ1-6, with D perhaps matching TRBD1 (5 bases). CDR1 is LGHDT, CDR2 YNNKEL, per germline (reference sequence). CDR3 length equals 19 residues. The V and J ends lost 4 bases and 0 bases respectively, with 19 bases between them. The CDR3 nucleotides are TGTGCCAGCAGCCGATTCCCTGGGACGGCGAGCTCCTATAATTCACCCCTCCACTTT. This sequence encodes CASSRFPGTASSYNSPLHF.

The CDR3: CASSAGLARETQYF. The CDR3 nucleotides read TGCGCCAGCAGCGCCGGACTAGCGAGGGAGACCCAGTACTTC. The V gene is TRBV5-1, the J gene TRBJ2-5; 9 bases align to TRBD2. The CDR3 has 14 residues. V lost 4 bases and J lost 5; bases outside the gene matches: 6. Germline CDR1 reads SGHRS; CDR2 reads YFSETQ.

This clonotype has just a few counts. The gene calls are TRBV20-1 and TRBJ2-3; D possibly corresponds to TRBD2 (5 bases). V was pared by 1 base and J by 2 bases, with 10 bases between. CDR3 length: 14 residues. Germline lookup yields CDR1 DFQATT and CDR2 SNEGSKA (reference sequence). CDR3 protein: CSARGGKPTDTQYF. The CDR3 DNA reads TGCAGTGCTAGAGGAGGGAAACCCACAGATACGCAGTATTTT.

V is TRBV20-1 and J is TRBJ2-7; D unresolved. V was cut by 6 bases and J by 2 bases, with 17 bases left in between. The CDR3 is 14 residues long. Germline loops: CDR1 DFQATT, CDR2 SNEGSKA (reference sequence). CDR3 nucleotide sequence: TGCAGTGCCACCCCGTTGGCCAGGACCTACGAGCAGTACTTC. Protein product: CSATPLARTYEQYF.

The chain is built from TRBV4-2 and TRBJ2-3; possibly TRBD1 or TRBD2 for D (5 bases each). Germline V CDR1 and CDR2: LGHNA, YNFKEQ. The CDR3 runs to 15 residues. V was trimmed by 0 bases and J by 9 bases, leaving 16 bases between them. The CDR3 nucleotides read TGTGCCAGCAGCCAAGAGACAGCCACTGGAGGCACGCAGTATTTT. It translates to CASSQETATGGTQYF.

This clonotype was seen a single time. The chain uses TRBV6-1 and TRBJ2-1; D gene unclear. V lost 0 bases to trimming and J lost 9 bases, with 15 bases between them. The CDR3 totals 15 residues. In germline, CDR1 is MNHNS, CDR2 SASEGT. The CDR3 is CASSEASGWSPEQFF. The CDR3 coding sequence is TGTGCCAGCAGTGAAGCCTCTGGGTGGTCCCCTGAGCAGTTCTTC.

The chain recombines TRBV7-2 with TRBJ2-5; D call uncertain. Germline loops: CDR1 SGHTA, CDR2 FQGNSA. V gave up 5 bases and J gave up 2 bases, with 15 bases separating them. This CDR3 has 15 residues. The CDR3 DNA sequence: TGTGCCAGCAGCCCTGCTTGGAAAGGGCAAGAGACCCAGTACTTC. Its translation: CASSPAWKGQETQYF.

The chain links TRBV20-1 to TRBJ2-7, with 13 bases identical to TRBD2. Germline trimming cut 8 bases from V and 4 bases from J; bases unmatched to any gene: 8. This CDR3 has 14 amino acids. The germline V gene has CDR1 DFQATT and CDR2 SNEGSKA (reference sequence). The CDR3 sequence: CSTTPGLAGYEQYF. Here the CDR3 DNA reads TGCAGTACAACACCGGGACTAGCGGGATACGAGCAGTACTTC.

Points on this clonotype: A read error may explain this, as a much larger clone is one base away. This sequence joins TRBV10-2 and TRBJ1-1; the D is unclear. This CDR3 comprises 15 residues. Germline V lookup: CDR1 WSHSY, CDR2 SAAADI. The CDR3 sequence: CASSESSAGYTEALF. The CDR3 bases are TGCGCCAGCAGTGAGTCGAGCGCGGGGTATACTGAAGCTTTGTTT.

The table lists this clonotype with a few counts. The chain carries TRBV29-1 and TRBJ2-3; D is tentatively TRBD1 or TRBD2 (5 bases each). The germline V gene has CDR1 SQVTM and CDR2 ANQGSEA. Trimming pared 6 bases from V and 2 bases from J, leaving 12 bases between. The CDR3 has 13 amino acids. In DNA form, the CDR3 reads TGCAGCGTCATGGGGACCTCCACAGATACGCAGTATTTT. This gives the protein CSVMGTSTDTQYF.

V usage is TRBV24-1 and J usage is TRBJ2-1; 11 nucleotides match TRBD2. With 6 bases clipped from V and 7 bases from J, the junction kept 10 bases outside the gene matches. The CDR3 contains 16 residues. Germline loops: CDR1 KGHDR, CDR2 SFDVKD. The CDR3 here is CATSSRGASGRNEQFF. The CDR3, as DNA: TGTGCCACCAGTTCAAGGGGGGCTAGCGGGAGGAATGAGCAGTTCTTC.

This chain connects TRBV28 to TRBJ1-1; 9 bases agree with TRBD1. V lost 8 bases, J lost 5 bases, and 12 bases stayed unmatched. Germline V gives CDR1 MDHEN, CDR2 SYDVKM. This CDR3 has 15 amino acids. CDR3 loop: CASRPAQGAVTEAFF. CDR3 nucleotide sequence: TGTGCCAGCCGACCTGCACAGGGGGCGGTGACTGAAGCTTTCTTT.